The 7 T cell receptor beta chains listed next were all sequenced from one sample in a study of shared clonotypes between healthy human individuals (dated by TCRdb to the early 2020s). The library was built by means of the immunoSEQ multiplex PCR assay. TCRdb provides this immuneACCESS table in a form limited to in-frame rearrangements. Some clones are lacking; in checked studies, under half of them reflect an unresolved V gene, and why the rest are absent is not known. The sample includes about 680,000 clones, with roughly 78% observed a single time. About 1.7% of the sample belongs to the ten largest clones. The sequenced material came from memory CD4+ T cells sorted from blood. The cell subset or site tag for this specimen amounts to: CD45RA-negative fraction. These receptors were taken from a woman aged 30 to 39 in good health.

V gene TRBV5-1 combines with J gene TRBJ1-2; 7 bases match TRBD1. Germline CDR1 and CDR2: SGHRS and YFSETQ. The J segment lost 2 bases and the V segment lost 2 bases, leaving 9 bases of the junction unmatched. The CDR3 runs to 16 residues. As DNA, the CDR3 is TGCGCCAGCAGCTTTGGTTGGGAGGGACAGAACTATGGCTACACCTTC. It encodes CASSFGWEGQNYGYTF.

The rearrangement links TRBV6-5 to TRBJ2-3, with D perhaps assigned TRBD1 or TRBD2 (5 bases each). There are 14 residues in the CDR3. Trimming took 0 bases from V and 4 from J, leaving 8 bases between them. Germline CDR1 is MNHEY and CDR2 is SVGAGI. The CDR3: CASSYSGVADTQYF. The CDR3 coding sequence is TGTGCCAGCAGTTACTCGGGGGTTGCAGATACGCAGTATTTT.

This sequence joins TRBV2 and TRBJ2-1; 7 nucleotides align to TRBD2. Per germline, CDR1 SNHLY and CDR2 FYNNEI. This CDR3 spans 18 amino acids. Trimming took 7 bases from V and 1 from J; bases not matched to a gene: 16. The CDR3 loop is CASTPGGTRGSSYNEQFF. In DNA form, the CDR3 reads TGTGCCAGCACCCCGGGGGGTACTCGCGGGTCTTCCTACAATGAGCAGTTCTTC.

The rearrangement joins TRBV2 to TRBJ2-5; 7 positions match TRBD1. The germline V gene encodes CDR1 SNHLY and CDR2 FYNNEI. The CDR3 is 17 residues long. V lost 3 bases to trimming and J lost 1 base; unmatched junction nucleotides: 11. The CDR3 nucleotides read TGTGCCAGCAGTGACCAAGGACAGGTTGGGCCCCAAGAGACCCAGTACTTC. This sequence encodes CASSDQGQVGPQETQYF.

The chain couples TRBV11-2 to TRBJ2-1, with D uncertain. The V gene's germline CDR1 is SGHAT and CDR2 FQNNGV. V lost 5 bases and J 5 bases, leaving 7 bases between the germline ends. The CDR3 runs to 12 residues. CDR3 residues: CASSHPDNEQFF. The CDR3 DNA sequence: TGTGCCAGCAGCCACCCAGACAATGAGCAGTTCTTC.

As to this clone: This sample includes further DNA sequences coding for the same CDR3. The rearrangement links TRBV14 to TRBJ1-1; D gene uncertain. Trimming took off 2 bases at V and 0 bases at J, with 4 bases between the two ends. The germline gives CDR1 SGHDN, CDR2 FVKESK. The CDR3 is 13 amino acids. The CDR3 loop reads CASSQHMNTEAFF. CDR3 DNA: TGTGCCAGCAGCCAACATATGAACACTGAAGCTTTCTTT.

The V gene is TRBV7-9, the J gene TRBJ2-3; TRBD2 matches 8 bases. The CDR3 has 16 amino acids. Germline CDR1 reads SEHNR; CDR2 reads FQNEAQ (reference sequence). The trim removed 6 bases at V and 2 bases at J, leaving 10 bases unmatched. The CDR3 spells CASRGRREAYTDTQYF. CDR3 in DNA: TGTGCCAGCAGGGGGCGGCGGGAGGCCTACACAGATACGCAGTATTTT. Together with reference TRBV7-9 and TRBJ2-3, the CDR3 gives the full variable domain: DTGVSQNPRHKITKRGQNVTFRCDPISEHNRLYWYRQTLGQGPEFLTYFQNEAQLEKSRLLSDRFSAERPKGSFSTLEIQRTEQGDSAMYLCASRGRREAYTDTQYFGPGTRLTVL.